The 12 T cell receptor beta chains below all came from one sample that was sequenced in a study of cytomegalovirus exposure and HLA in healthy donors. Amplification used 60 Vbeta primers and 13 Jbeta primers. Some clones are missing from TCRdb's copy, which holds only in-frame ones; the method was immunoSEQ multiplex PCR. The repertoire holds 95,000 to 150,000 clones, with roughly 80% as singletons. Sequencing was performed on PBMCs. These receptors were taken from a man in his 60s in good health and CMV-seropositive.

The genes are TRBV5-1 and TRBJ1-1; D is possibly TRBD1 (6 bases). This CDR3 has 13 amino acids. CDR1 SGHRS and CDR2 YFSETQ come from the germline V gene. The germline V and J ends were trimmed by 4 bases and 2 bases, with 9 bases remaining between them. The CDR3 loop reads CASSRGHNTEAFF. The CDR3 DNA is TGCGCCAGCAGCAGGGGACACAACACTGAAGCTTTCTTT.

This chain connects TRBV11-2 to TRBJ2-3, with 9 bases fitting TRBD1. The V gene's germline CDR1 is SGHAT and CDR2 FQNNGV. This CDR3 region has 15 residues. V lost 4 bases and J lost 2; bases outside the gene matches: 4. CDR3 sequence reads: CASSYRGRVTDTQYF. In DNA, the CDR3 is TGTGCCAGCAGCTACAGGGGGCGCGTCACAGATACGCAGTATTTT.

The chain has TRBV7-9 and TRBJ2-7; D not certain. Deletions cut 6 bases from V and 3 bases from J, with 15 bases between. Looked up from germline, CDR1 is SEHNR and CDR2 is FQNEAQ (reference sequence). This CDR3 spans 14 amino acids. CDR3 sequence (DNA): TGTGCCAGCAGGACGGCAGGAAACCTCTACGAGCAGTACTTC. It specifies CASRTAGNLYEQYF.

The rearrangement uses TRBV2 and TRBJ2-7; possible D gene TRBD1, 6 bases. This CDR3 has 12 residues. Germline CDR1 is SNHLY and CDR2 is FYNNEI. V gave up 8 bases and J gave up 7 bases, with 15 bases separating them. CDR3 region: CASHQGTREQYF. The CDR3 coding sequence is TGTGCCAGCCACCAGGGGACGAGAGAGCAGTACTTC.

V and J are TRBV5-1 and TRBJ2-3; the D gene is possibly TRBD2 (5 bases). The CDR3 length is 13 residues. Germline V gene lookup returns CDR1 SGHRS and CDR2 YFSETQ. The ends were cut back, 3 bases at V and 5 bases at J, with 10 bases in the middle. This chain's CDR3 is CASSSGGQDTQYF. Written as DNA, the CDR3 is TGCGCCAGCAGCTCGGGCGGGCAAGATACGCAGTATTTT.

V and J are TRBV5-4 and TRBJ2-3; D perhaps matches TRBD2 (5 bases). The ends were cut back, 4 bases at V and 3 bases at J, with 12 bases in the middle. The germline gives CDR1 SGHNT, CDR2 YYREEE (reference sequence). The CDR3 extends over 14 amino acids. CDR3 sequence reads: CASSMPGKTDTQYF. In nucleotides, the CDR3 is TGTGCCAGCAGCATGCCGGGGAAGACAGATACGCAGTATTTT.

The J gene is TRBJ1-1, the V gene TRBV2; no clear D gene. Trimming took 6 bases from V and 1 from J, leaving 18 bases between them. The CDR3 extends over 16 amino acids. CDR1 and CDR2 (germline): SNHLY, FYNNEI. The CDR3 DNA reads as TGTGCCAGCAGCCCCAGGACTCGCTATGGGAACACTGAAGCTTTCTTT. This sequence encodes CASSPRTRYGNTEAFF.

CDR3 sequence (DNA): TGCGCCAGCAGCCTTAGCGGGAGGACGGATACGCAGTATTTT. This gives the protein CASSLSGRTDTQYF. The chain uses TRBV5-1 and TRBJ2-3; 10 nucleotides agree with TRBD2. V was pared by 4 bases and J by 6 bases, with 5 bases of the junction left unmatched. Germline V gene data show CDR1 as SGHRS and CDR2 as YFSETQ. This CDR3 has 14 residues. Together with reference TRBV5-1 and TRBJ2-3, the CDR3 gives the full variable domain: KAGVTQTPRYLIKTRGQQVTLSCSPISGHRSVSWYQQTPGQGLQFLFEYFSETQRNKGNFPGRFSGRQFSNSRSEMNVSTLELGDSALYLCASSLSGRTDTQYFGPGTRLTVL.

CDR3 region: CASSLRTAGYGYTF. The CDR3, as DNA: TGTGCCAGCAGCCTTAGGACAGCCGGATATGGCTACACCTTC. The V call is TRBV13, the J call TRBJ1-2, with TRBD1 as a possible D gene (6 bases). V lost 5 bases to trimming and J lost 5 bases, with 15 bases between them. The CDR3 sequence is 14 residues long. Germline values: CDR1 PRHDT, CDR2 FYEKMQ (reference sequence).

J is TRBJ2-7 and V is TRBV10-1; 7 bases are a match to TRBD1. This CDR3 is 13 amino acids long. Germline CDR1 is WNHNN and CDR2 is SYGVQD (reference sequence). Trimming cost V 0 bases and J 7 bases; bases outside gene matches: 3. The DNA of the CDR3 is TGCGCCAGCAGTGAGTCAGGGACAGAGGAGCAGTACTTC. This gives the protein CASSESGTEEQYF.

This chain uses TRBV6-1 with TRBJ2-2, with TRBD2 matching over 7 bases. The CDR3 covers 18 residues. The germline V gene encodes CDR1 MNHNS and CDR2 SASEGT. With V trimmed by 4 bases and J by 4 bases, 15 bases remained unmatched. The CDR3 protein is CASSGDGRLAGATGELFF. The CDR3 region has the DNA TGTGCCAGCAGTGGGGACGGGCGACTAGCCGGGGCCACCGGGGAGCTGTTTTTT.

The rearrangement joins TRBV7-9 to TRBJ1-5; D remains ambiguous. The CDR3 is made up of 12 amino acids. Germline CDR1 and CDR2: SEHNR and FQNEAQ (reference sequence). V gave up 1 base and J gave up 6 bases, with 4 bases separating them. CDR3 sequence (DNA): TGTGCCAGCAGCTTAGATAGTCAGCCCCAGCATTTT. Its translation is CASSLDSQPQHF.